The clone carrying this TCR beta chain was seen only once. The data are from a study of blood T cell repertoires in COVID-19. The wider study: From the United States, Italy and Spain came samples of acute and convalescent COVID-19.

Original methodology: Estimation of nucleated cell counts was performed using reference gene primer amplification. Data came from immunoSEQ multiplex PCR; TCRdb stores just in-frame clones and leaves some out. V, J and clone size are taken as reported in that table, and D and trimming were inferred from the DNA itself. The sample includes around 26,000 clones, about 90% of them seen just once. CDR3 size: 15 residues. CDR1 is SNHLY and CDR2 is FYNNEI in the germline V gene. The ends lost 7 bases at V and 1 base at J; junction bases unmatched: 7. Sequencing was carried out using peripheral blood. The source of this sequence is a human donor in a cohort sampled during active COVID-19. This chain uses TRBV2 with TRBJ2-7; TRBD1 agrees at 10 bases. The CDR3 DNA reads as TGTGCCAGCACTACACGGACAGGGGGGTCCTACGAGCAGTACTTC. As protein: CASTTRTGGSYEQYF.